This TCR beta chain stems from a study of chemoradiotherapy in HPV16-positive cancers. V lost 2 bases and J lost 0, with 9 bases in between. The germline gives CDR1 LNHNV, CDR2 YYDKDF (reference sequence). The CDR3 sequence is 15 residues long. Study results and limitations: Non-HPV-specific T cells did not expand in tumors during treatment, whereas candidate HPV-specific clones and E7-related motifs did.

Produced via immunoSEQ multiplex PCR; TCRdb's table is partial and in-frame only. The table includes 25,000 to 40,000 clones, about 91% detected once. In the case of this clone: Its target is unknown.

This sample comprised blood, obtained from a patient who underwent chemoradiotherapy. The chain is built from TRBV15 and TRBJ2-3; D unresolved. The source is a human donor with HPV-associated anogenital cancer. CDR3 loop: CATSRIVASTDTQYF. The CDR3 DNA reads as TGTGCCACCAGCAGAATAGTTGCTAGCACAGATACGCAGTATTTT.